This paragraph covers one T cell receptor beta chain sequence. This clone is deemed medium-sized (0.01 to 0.1%). No antigen is known for it. Within one base of it there is no much larger clone, and no base qualities were kept. The data derive from a study of T cell clones after liver transplantation (dated by TCRdb to the late 2010s). Turning to the overall study: Samples were obtained from ITN030ST, a randomized trial in which withdrawal of immunosuppression was attempted within 2 years of liver transplantation. Donor-reactive T cell clones were identified using TCRbeta sequencing after a pre-transplant mixed lymphocyte reaction and were then followed in post-transplant blood. As an antigen-independent comparator for the donor-reactive sequences, third party-reactive TCRbeta sequences from pre-transplant MLRs were identified as well. Three of the eight recipients were HCV-positive; the others were transplanted for non-autoimmune, non-viral indications. No induction therapy was given to the subjects, and standard immunosuppression was administered until randomization at 12-24 months post-transplant. Tolerance was defined as complete immunosuppression withdrawal for at least one year with no rise in liver enzymes beyond twice the upper limit of normal. The study cohort included 8 liver transplant recipients, of whom 3 were classified as tolerant and 5 as non-tolerant.

The germline V gene supplies CDR1 MDHEN and CDR2 SYDVKM. V lost 6 bases and J lost 2 bases, and the count of bases not matched to a germline gene is 2. There are 13 amino acids in the CDR3, from cysteine to phenylalanine inclusive. Only CDR3 DNA is held: 39 bases, read in frame from base 1. Overall study results and their limits: The decline in donor-reactive sequences exceeded the decline in third party-reactive sequences, suggesting partial antigen-specific deletion that was unrelated to withdrawal success. Low numbers of available donor cells limited the measurable donor-reactive repertoire in two subjects. Without allograft tissue specimens, donor-reactive T cells may have migrated into the graft rather than being deleted. Because of small, heterogeneous patient numbers and non-standardized post-transplant time points, the conclusions were only preliminary. After accounting for repertoire turnover, donor-reactive detection was significantly reduced in 7 of 8 subjects for CD4 and 8 of 8 for CD8. Circulating donor-reactive CD4 TCRbeta sequences fell significantly post-transplant in most of the 8 subjects, irrespective of tolerance or HCV status.

Proliferating CFSE-low cells from the MLR were sequenced to define alloreactive TCRbeta sequences. In the CFSE-MLRs, pre-transplant recipient cells were stimulated with donor PBMCs, splenocytes or lymph node cells, or with third-party PBMCs. Each of the 8 studied subjects was randomized to immunosuppression withdrawal. The Qiagen DNeasy Blood and Tissue Kit was used for isolation of genomic DNA. Using immunoSEQ, frozen genomic DNA was subjected to high-throughput TCRbeta CDR3 sequencing, a process that included PCR amplification, mapping, bias correction and internal controls. On the study's bioinformatics: Only productive rearrangements were retained, with each unique TCRbeta sequence defined by its CDR3 nucleotide sequence together with its V and J gene. For classification of a sequence as donor-reactive, at least 5-fold expansion in CFSE-low cells relative to unstimulated pre-transplant cells and a frequency of at least 0.01% were required. Minimum frequency thresholds were set for each subject based on the unstimulated sample with the lowest template count, ensuring at least 90% detection power. Jensen-Shannon divergence between the top 1000 TCRbeta sequences post- versus pre-transplant served as the measure of repertoire turnover. Two-sided Fisher's exact tests were used to test for changes in the detection of donor-reactive sequences. This immuneACCESS table, as held by TCRdb, lists in-frame sequences with V and J called but not all clones. Of the missing ones, under half trace to an unresolved V gene in checked studies; the others have no known cause. The V and J calls and clone size come from that table; D and trimming were worked out from the DNA. Counted in this sample were several thousand clones; 27% of them appeared once. The ten largest account for about 14% of the sample.

This sequence originates from a human patient who received a liver transplant. Post transplant, some T cells may arise from the graft donor. Sequenced input: CD4+ T cells from cultured PBMCs. The receptor chain draws on TRBV28 and TRBJ2-7, with 9 bases aligning to TRBD2. The CDR3 protein: CASRLAGPYEQYF. The DNA is TGTGCCAGCAGACTAGCGGGCCCCTACGAGCAGTACTTC.